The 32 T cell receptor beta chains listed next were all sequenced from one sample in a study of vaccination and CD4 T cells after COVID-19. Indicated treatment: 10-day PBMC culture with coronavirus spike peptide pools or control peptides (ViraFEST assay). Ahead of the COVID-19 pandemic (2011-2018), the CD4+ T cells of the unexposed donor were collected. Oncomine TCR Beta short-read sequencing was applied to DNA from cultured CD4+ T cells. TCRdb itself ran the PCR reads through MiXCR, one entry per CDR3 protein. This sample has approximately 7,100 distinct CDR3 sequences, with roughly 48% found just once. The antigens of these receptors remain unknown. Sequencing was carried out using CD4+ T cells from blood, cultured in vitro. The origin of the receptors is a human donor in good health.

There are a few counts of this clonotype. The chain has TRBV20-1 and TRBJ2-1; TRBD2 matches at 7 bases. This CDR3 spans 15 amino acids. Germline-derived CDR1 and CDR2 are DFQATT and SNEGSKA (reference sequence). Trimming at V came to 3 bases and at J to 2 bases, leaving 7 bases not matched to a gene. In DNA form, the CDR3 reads TGCAGTGCTAGTGGAGCGGGACTTGCCTACAATGAGCAGTTCTTC. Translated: CSASGAGLAYNEQFF.

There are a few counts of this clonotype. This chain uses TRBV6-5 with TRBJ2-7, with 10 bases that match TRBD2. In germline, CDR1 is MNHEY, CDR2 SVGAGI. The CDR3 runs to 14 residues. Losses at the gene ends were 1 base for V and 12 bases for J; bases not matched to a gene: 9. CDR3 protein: CASSYFSSGGILYF. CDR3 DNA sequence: TGTGCCAGCAGTTACTTTTCTAGCGGGGGCATCCTGTACTTC.

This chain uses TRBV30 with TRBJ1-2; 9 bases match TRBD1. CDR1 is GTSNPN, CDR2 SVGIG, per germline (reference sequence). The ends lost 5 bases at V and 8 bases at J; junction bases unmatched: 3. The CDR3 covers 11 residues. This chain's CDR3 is CAWVTGGGYTF. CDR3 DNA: TGTGCCTGGGTGACAGGGGGAGGCTACACCTTC.

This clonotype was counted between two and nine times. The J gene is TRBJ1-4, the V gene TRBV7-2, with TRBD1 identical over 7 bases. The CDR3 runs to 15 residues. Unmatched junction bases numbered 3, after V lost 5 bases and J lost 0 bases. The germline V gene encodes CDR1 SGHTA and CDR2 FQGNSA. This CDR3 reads CASSRTGATNEKLFF. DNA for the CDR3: TGTGCCAGCAGCCGTACAGGGGCAACTAATGAAAAACTGTTTTTT.

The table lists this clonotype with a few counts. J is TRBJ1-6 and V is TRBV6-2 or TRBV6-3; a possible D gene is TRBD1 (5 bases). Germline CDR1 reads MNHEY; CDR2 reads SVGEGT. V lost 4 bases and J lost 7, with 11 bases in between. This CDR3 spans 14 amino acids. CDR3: CASSSGRYNSPLHF. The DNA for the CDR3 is TGTGCCAGCAGTTCGGGGCGGTACAATTCACCCCTCCACTTT.

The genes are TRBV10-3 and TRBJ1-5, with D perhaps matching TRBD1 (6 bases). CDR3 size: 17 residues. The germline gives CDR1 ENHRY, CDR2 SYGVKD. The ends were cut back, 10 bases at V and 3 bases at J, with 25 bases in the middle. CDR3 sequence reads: CATSTQTGRLDNQPQHF. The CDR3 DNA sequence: TGTGCCACGAGCACGCAAACAGGGAGATTGGACAATCAGCCCCAGCATTTT.

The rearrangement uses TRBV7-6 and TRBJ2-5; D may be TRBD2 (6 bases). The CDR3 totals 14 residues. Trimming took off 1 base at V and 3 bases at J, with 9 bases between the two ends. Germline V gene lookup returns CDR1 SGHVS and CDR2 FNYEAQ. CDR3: CASSLGGAKETQYF. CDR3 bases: TGTGCCAGCAGCTTAGGCGGGGCAAAAGAGACCCAGTACTTC.

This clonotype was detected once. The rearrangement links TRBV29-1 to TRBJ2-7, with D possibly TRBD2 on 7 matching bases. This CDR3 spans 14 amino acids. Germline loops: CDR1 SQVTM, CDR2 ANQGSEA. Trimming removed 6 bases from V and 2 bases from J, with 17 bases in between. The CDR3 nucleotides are TGCAGCGTCCTGGGGGGGGCTAGTGCCTACGAGCAGTACTTC. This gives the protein CSVLGGASAYEQYF.

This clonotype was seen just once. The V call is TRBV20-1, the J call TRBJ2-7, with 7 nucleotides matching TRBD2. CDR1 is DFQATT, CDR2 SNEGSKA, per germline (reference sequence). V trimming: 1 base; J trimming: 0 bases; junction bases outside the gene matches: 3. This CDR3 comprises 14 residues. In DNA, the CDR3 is TGCAGTGCTAGAGGGGGGGGGTTCTCCTACGAGCAGTACTTC. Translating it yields CSARGGGFSYEQYF.

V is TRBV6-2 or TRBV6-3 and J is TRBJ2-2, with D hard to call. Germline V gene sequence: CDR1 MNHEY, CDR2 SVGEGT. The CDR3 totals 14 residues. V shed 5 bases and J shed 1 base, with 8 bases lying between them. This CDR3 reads CASSRNMNTGELFF. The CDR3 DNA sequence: TGTGCCAGCAGTCGAAACATGAACACCGGGGAGCTGTTTTTT.

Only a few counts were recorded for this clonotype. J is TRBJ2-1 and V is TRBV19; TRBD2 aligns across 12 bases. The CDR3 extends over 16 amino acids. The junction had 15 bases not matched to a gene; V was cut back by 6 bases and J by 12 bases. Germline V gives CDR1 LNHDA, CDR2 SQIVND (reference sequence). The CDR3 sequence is CASSPRRTSGATGQFF. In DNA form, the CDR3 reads TGTGCCAGTAGCCCCCGTCGGACTAGCGGGGCCACCGGGCAGTTCTTC.

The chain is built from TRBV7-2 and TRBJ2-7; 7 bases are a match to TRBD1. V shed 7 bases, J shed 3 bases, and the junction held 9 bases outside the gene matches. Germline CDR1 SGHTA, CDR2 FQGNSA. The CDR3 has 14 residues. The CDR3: CASTPTGIHYEQYF. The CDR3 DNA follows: TGTGCCAGCACCCCGACAGGGATACACTACGAGCAGTACTTC.

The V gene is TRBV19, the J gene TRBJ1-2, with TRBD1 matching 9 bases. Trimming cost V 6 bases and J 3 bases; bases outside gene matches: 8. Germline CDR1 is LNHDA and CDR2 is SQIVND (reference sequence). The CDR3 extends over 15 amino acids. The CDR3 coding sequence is TGTGCCAGTAGCCGCGGTGACAGGGGGGACTATGGCTACACCTTC. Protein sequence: CASSRGDRGDYGYTF.

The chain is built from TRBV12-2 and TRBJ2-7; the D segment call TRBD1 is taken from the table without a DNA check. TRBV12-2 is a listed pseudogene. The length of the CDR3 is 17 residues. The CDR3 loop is CASRLGGGTAFSYEQYF. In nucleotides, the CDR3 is TGTGCAAGTCGCTTAGGTGGCGGGACAGCCTTCTCCTACGAGCAGTACTTC.

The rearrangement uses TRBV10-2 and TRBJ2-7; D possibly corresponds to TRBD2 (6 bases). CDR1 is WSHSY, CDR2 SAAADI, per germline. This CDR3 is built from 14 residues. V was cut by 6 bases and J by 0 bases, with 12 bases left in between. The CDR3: CASRGTASSYEQYF. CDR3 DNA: TGCGCCAGCAGAGGGACTGCGAGCTCCTACGAGCAGTACTTC.

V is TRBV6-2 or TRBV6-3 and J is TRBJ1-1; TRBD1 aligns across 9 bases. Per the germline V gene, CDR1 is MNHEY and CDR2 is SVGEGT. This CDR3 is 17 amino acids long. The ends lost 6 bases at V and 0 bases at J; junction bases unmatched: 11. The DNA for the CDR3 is TGTGCCAGCAGCAATCCGGGACAGGGATTTTTGAACACTGAAGCTTTCTTT. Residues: CASSNPGQGFLNTEAFF.

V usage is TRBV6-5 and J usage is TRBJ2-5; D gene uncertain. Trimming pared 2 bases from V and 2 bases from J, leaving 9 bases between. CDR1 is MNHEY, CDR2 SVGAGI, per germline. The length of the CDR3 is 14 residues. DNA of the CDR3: TGTGCCAGCAGTTACCGACGAGATCAAGAGACCCAGTACTTC. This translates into CASSYRRDQETQYF.

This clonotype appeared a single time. CDR3 sequence (DNA): TGTGCCAGCAGTTTTAGGAGCGGCCGCTACGAGCAGTACTTC. As protein: CASSFRSGRYEQYF. The chain combines TRBV12-3 or TRBV12-4 with TRBJ2-7; possible D gene TRBD2, 5 bases. This CDR3 spans 14 amino acids. The V end lost 3 bases, the J end lost 3 bases, and 12 bases lay between the germline ends.

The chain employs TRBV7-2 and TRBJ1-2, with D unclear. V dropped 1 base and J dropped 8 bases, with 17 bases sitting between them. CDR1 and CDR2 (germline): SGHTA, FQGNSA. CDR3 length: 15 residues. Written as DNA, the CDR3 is TGTGCCAGCAGCTTAGGGACCGGCTCTGGGGAAGGCTACACCTTC. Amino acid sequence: CASSLGTGSGEGYTF. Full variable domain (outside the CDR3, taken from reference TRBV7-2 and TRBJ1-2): GAGVSQSPSNKVTEKGKDVELRCDPISGHTALYWYRQSLGQGLEFLIYFQGNSAPDKSGLPSDRFSAERTGGSVSTLTIQRTQQEDSAVYLCASSLGTGSGEGYTFGSGTRLTVV.

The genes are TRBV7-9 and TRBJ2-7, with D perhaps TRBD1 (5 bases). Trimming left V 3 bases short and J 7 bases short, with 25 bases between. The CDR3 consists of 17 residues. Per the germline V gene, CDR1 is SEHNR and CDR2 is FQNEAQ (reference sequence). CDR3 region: CASSLFPSGIGTLEQYF. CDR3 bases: TGTGCCAGCAGCTTGTTTCCTTCAGGGATCGGTACGCTGGAGCAGTACTTC.

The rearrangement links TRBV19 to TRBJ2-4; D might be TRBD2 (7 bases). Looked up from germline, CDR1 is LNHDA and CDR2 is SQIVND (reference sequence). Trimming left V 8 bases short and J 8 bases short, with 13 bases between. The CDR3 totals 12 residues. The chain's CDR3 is CASASGGDIQYF. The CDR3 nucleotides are TGTGCCAGTGCCTCGGGGGGCGACATTCAGTACTTC.

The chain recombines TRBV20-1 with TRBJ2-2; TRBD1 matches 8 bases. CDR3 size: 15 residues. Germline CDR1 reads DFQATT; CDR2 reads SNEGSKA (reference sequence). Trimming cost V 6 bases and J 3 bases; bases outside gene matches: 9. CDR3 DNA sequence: TGCAGTGCCCCAGGACAGGGTTTGGACACCGGGGAGCTGTTTTTT. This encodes CSAPGQGLDTGELFF.

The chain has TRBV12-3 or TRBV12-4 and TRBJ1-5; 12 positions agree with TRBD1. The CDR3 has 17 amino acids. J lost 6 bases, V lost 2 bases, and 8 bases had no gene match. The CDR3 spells CASSLSLGQGALQPQHF. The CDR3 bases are TGTGCCAGCAGTTTATCATTGGGACAGGGGGCTCTTCAGCCCCAGCATTTT.

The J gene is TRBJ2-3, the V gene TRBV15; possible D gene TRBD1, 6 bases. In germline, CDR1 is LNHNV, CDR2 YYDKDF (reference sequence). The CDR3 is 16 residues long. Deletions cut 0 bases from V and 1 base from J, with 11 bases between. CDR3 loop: CATSRDLGGGTDTQYF. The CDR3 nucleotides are TGTGCCACCAGCAGAGATCTTGGGGGCGGCACAGATACGCAGTATTTT. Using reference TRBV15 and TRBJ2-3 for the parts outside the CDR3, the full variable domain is DAMVIQNPRYQVTQFGKPVTLSCSQTLNHNVMYWYQQKSSQAPKLLFHYYDKDFNNEADTPDNFQSRRPNTSFCFLDIRSPGLGDTAMYLCATSRDLGGGTDTQYFGPGTRLTVL.

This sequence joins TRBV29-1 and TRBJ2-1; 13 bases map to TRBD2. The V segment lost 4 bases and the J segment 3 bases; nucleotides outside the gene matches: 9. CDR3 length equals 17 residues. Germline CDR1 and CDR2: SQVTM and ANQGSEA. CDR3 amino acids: CSVAGLAGISFYNEQFF. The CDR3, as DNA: TGCAGCGTTGCGGGACTAGCGGGAATAAGTTTCTACAATGAGCAGTTCTTC.

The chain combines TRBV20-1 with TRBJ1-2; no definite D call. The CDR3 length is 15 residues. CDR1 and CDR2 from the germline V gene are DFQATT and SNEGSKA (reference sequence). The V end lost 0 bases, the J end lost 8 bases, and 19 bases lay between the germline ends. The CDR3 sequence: CSARDRAEGSRGYTF. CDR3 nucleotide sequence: TGCAGTGCTAGAGATCGGGCAGAGGGATCGCGCGGCTACACCTTC.

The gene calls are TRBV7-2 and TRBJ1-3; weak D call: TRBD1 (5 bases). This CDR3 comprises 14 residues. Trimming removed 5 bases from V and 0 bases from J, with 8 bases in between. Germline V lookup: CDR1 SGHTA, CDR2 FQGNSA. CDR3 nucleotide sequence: TGTGCCAGCAGCGGACACAGCTCTGGAAACACCATATATTTT. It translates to CASSGHSSGNTIYF.

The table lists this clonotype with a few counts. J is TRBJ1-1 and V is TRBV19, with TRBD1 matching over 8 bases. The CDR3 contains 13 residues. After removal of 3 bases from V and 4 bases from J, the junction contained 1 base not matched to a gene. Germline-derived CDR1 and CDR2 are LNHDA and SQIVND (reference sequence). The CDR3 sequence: CASSIDRGTEAFF. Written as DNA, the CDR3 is TGTGCCAGTAGTATCGACAGGGGCACTGAAGCTTTCTTT.

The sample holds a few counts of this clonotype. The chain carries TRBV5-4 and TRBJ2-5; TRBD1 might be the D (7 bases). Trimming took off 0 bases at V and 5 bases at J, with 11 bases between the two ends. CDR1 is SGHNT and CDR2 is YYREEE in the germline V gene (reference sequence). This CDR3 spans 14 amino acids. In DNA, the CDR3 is TGTGCCAGCAGCTTGGCAGGGGGGCGGGAGACCCAGTACTTC. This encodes CASSLAGGRETQYF.

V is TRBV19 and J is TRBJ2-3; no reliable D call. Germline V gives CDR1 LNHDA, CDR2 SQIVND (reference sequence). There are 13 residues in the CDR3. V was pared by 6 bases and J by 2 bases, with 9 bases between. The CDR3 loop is CASRIGVTDTQYF. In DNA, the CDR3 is TGTGCCAGTAGAATTGGGGTCACAGATACGCAGTATTTT.

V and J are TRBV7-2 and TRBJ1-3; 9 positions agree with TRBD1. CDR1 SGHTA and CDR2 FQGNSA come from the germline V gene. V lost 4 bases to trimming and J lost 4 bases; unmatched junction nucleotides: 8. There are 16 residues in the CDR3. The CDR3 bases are TGTGCCAGCAGCTCTTACATGGGACAGGGAGGAAACACCATATATTTT. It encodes CASSSYMGQGGNTIYF.

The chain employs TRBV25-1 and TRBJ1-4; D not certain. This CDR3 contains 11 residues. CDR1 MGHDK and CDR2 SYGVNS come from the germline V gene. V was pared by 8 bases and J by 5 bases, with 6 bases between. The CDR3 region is CASGVNEKLFF. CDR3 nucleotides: TGTGCCAGCGGAGTAAATGAAAAACTGTTTTTT.